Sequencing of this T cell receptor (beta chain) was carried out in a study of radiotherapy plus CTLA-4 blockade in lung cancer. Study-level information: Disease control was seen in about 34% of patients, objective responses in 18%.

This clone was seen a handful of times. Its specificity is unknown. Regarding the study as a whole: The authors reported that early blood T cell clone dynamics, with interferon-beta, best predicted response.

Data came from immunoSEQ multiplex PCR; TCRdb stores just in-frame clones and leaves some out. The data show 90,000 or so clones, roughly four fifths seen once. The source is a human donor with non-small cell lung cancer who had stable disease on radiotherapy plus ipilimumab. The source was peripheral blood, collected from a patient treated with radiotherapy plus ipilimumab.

The CDR3 region has the DNA TGTGCCAGTTCCCCTGGAGTGAACTACGAGCAGTACTTC. Encoded protein: CASSPGVNYEQYF. The chain links TRBV19 to TRBJ2-7; D remains ambiguous. With 8 bases removed from V and 3 bases from J, the gap between germline ends came to 14 bases. Per germline, CDR1 LNHDA and CDR2 SQIVND (reference sequence). This CDR3 region has 13 residues.